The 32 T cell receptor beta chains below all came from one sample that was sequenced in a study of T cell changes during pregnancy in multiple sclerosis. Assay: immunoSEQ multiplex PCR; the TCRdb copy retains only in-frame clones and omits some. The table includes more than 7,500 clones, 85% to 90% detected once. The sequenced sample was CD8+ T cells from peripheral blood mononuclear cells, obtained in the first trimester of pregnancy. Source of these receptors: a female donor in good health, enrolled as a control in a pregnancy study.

CDR3 in DNA: TGTGCCACTACCGGGGAGCCGGAGCAAGAGACCCAGTACTTC. Translated, it gives CATTGEPEQETQYF. V is TRBV27 and J is TRBJ2-5, with D maybe TRBD2 (5 bases). Between the trimmed V and J ends, which lost 10 bases and 2 bases, there was a span of 17 bases. CDR1 and CDR2 from the germline V gene are MNHEY and SMNVEV (reference sequence). The CDR3 spans 14 residues.

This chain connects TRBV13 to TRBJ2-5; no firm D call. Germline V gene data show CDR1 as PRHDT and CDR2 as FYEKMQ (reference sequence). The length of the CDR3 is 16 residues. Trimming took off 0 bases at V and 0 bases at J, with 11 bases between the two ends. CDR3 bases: TGTGCCAGCAGCTTAGGCCAGGAACTGTACCAAGAGACCCAGTACTTC. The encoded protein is CASSLGQELYQETQYF.

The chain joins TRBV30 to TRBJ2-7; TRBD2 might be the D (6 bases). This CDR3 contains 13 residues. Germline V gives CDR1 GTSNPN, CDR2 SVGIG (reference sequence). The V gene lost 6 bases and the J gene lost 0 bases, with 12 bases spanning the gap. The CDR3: CACIRGSSYEQYF. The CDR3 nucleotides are TGTGCCTGTATCCGGGGGTCCTCCTACGAGCAGTACTTC. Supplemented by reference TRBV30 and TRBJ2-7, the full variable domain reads SQTIHQWPATLVQPVGSPLSLECTVEGTSNPNLYWYRQAAGRGLQLLFYSVGIGQISSEVPQNLSASRPQDRQFILSSKKLLLSDSGFYLCACIRGSSYEQYFGPGTRLTVT.

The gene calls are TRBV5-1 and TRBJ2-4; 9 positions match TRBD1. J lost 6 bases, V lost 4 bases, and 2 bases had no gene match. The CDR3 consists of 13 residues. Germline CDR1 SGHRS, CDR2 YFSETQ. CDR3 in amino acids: CASSPGQGNIQYF. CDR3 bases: TGCGCCAGCAGCCCGGGACAGGGAAACATTCAGTACTTC.

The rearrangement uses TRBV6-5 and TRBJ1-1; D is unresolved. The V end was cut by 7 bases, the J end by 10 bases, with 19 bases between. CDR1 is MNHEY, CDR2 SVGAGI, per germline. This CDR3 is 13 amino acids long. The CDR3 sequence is CASNQSGRGGAFF. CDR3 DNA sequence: TGTGCCAGCAACCAAAGCGGGCGAGGAGGAGCTTTCTTT.

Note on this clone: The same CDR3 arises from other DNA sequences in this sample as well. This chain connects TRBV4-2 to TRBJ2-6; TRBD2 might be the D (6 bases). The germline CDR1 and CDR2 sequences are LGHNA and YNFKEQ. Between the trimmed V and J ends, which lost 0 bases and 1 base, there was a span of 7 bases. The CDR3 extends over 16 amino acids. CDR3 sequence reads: CASSQDAGSGANVLTF. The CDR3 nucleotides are TGTGCCAGCAGCCAAGACGCGGGGTCTGGGGCCAACGTCCTGACTTTC.

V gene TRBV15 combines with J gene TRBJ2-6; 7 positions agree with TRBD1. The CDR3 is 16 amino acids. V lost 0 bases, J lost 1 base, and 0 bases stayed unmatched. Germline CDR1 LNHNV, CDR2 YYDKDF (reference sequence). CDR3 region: CATSREQGSGANVLTF. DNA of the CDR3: TGTGCCACCAGCAGAGAACAGGGGTCTGGGGCCAACGTCCTGACTTTC.

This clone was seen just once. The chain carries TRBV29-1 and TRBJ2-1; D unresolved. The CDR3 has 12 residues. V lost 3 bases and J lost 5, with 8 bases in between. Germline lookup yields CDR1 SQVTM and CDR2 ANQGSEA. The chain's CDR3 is CSVEVRDNEQFF. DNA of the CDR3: TGCAGCGTTGAGGTCCGGGACAATGAGCAGTTCTTC.

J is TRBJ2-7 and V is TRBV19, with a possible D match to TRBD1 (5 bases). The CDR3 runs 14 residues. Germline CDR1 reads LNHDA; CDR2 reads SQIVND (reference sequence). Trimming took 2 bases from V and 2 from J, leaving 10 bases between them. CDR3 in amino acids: CASSIIGAAYEQYF. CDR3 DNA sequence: TGTGCCAGTAGTATAATTGGGGCGGCCTACGAGCAGTACTTC.

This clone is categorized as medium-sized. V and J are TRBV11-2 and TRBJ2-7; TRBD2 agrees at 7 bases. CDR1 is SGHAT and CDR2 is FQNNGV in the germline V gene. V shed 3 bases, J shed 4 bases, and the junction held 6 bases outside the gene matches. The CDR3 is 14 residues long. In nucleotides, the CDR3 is TGTGCCAGCAGCTTGGGGACTACGGGATACGAGCAGTACTTC. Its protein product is CASSLGTTGYEQYF. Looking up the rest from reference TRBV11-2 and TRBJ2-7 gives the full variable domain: EAGVAQSPRYKIIEKRQSVAFWCNPISGHATLYWYQQILGQGPKLLIQFQNNGVVDDSQLPKDRFSAERLKGVDSTLKIQPAKLEDSAVYLCASSLGTTGYEQYFGPGTRLTVT.

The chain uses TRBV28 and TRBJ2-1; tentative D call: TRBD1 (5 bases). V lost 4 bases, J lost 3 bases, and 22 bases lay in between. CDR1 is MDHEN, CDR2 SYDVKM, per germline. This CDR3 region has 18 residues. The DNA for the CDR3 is TGTGCCAGCAGTTCTAGGGGCCGTACACCCTGGCTCTACAATGAGCAGTTCTTC. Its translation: CASSSRGRTPWLYNEQFF.

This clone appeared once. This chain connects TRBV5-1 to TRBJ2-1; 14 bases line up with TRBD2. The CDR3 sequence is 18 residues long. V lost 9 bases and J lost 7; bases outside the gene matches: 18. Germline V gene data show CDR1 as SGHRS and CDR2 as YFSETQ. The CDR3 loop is CANSTGLAGEGGENEQFF. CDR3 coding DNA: TGCGCCAACAGTACGGGACTAGCGGGAGAAGGCGGCGAAAATGAGCAGTTCTTC. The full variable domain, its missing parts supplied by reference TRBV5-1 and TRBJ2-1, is KAGVTQTPRYLIKTRGQQVTLSCSPISGHRSVSWYQQTPGQGLQFLFEYFSETQRNKGNFPGRFSGRQFSNSRSEMNVSTLELGDSALYLCANSTGLAGEGGENEQFFGPGTRLTVL.

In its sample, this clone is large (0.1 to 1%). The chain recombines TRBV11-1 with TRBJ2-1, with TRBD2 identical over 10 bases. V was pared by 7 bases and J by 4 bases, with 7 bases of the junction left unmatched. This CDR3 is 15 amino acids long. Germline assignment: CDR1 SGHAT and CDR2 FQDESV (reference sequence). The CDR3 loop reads CASTPGTSEYNEQFF. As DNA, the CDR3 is TGTGCCAGCACCCCTGGGACTAGCGAATACAATGAGCAGTTCTTC.

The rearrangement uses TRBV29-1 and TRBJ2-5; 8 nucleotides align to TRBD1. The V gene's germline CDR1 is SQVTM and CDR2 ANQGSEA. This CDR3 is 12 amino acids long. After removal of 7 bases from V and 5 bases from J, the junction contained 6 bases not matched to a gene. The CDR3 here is CSGGQGYETQYF. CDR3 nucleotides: TGCAGCGGCGGACAGGGTTACGAGACCCAGTACTTC. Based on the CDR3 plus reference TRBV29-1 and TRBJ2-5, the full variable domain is SAVISQKPSRDICQRGTSLTIQCQVDSQVTMMFWYRQQPGQSLTLIATANQGSEATYESGFVIDKFPISRPNLTFSTLTVSNMSPEDSSIYLCSGGQGYETQYFGPGTRLLVL.

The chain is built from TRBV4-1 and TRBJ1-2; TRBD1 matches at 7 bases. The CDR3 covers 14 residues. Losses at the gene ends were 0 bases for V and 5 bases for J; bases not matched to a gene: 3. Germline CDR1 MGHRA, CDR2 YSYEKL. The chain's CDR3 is CASSQDRGEYGYTF. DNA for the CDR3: TGCGCCAGCAGCCAAGACAGGGGGGAGTATGGCTACACCTTC.

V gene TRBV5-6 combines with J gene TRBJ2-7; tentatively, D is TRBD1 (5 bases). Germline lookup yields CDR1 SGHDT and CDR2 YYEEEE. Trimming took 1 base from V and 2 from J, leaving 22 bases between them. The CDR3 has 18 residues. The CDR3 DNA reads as TGTGCCAGCAGCTTGAGGTGGGGCCACCGATTCAGGCCCTACGAGCAGTACTTC. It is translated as CASSLRWGHRFRPYEQYF.

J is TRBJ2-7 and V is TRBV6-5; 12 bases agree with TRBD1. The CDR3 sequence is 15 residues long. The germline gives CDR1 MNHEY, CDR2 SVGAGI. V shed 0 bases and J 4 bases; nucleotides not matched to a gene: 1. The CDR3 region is CASSYSGQGAYEQYF. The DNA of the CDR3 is TGTGCCAGCAGTTACTCGGGACAGGGGGCTTACGAGCAGTACTTC.

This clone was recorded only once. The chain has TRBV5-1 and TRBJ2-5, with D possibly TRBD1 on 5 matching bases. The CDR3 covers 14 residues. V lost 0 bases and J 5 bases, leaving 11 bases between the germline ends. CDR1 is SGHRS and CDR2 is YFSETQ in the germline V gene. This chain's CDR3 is CASSLGAGWETQYF. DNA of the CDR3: TGCGCCAGCAGCTTGGGGGCAGGGTGGGAGACCCAGTACTTC.

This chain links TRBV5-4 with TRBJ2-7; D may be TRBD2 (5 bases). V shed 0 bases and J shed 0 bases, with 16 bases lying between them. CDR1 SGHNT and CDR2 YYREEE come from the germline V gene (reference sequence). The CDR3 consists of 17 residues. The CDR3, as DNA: TGTGCCAGCAGCTTGGTAGGTGGCGGGCCTACCTCCTACGAGCAGTACTTC. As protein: CASSLVGGGPTSYEQYF.

CDR3 coding DNA: TGCGCCAGCAGCTTGGTATCCTTAAGAGTGAACACTGAAGCTTTCTTT. It encodes CASSLVSLRVNTEAFF. The V call is TRBV5-1, the J call TRBJ1-1; D remains ambiguous. The germline V gene has CDR1 SGHRS and CDR2 YFSETQ. Trimming took off 0 bases at V and 0 bases at J, with 12 bases between the two ends. The CDR3 has 16 amino acids.

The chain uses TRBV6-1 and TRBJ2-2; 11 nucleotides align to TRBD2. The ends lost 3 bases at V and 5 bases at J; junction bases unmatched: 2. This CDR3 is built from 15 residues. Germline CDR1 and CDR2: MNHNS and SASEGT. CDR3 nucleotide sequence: TGTGCCAGCAGTGAGACTAGCGGGGCGACCGGGGAGCTGTTTTTT. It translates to CASSETSGATGELFF.

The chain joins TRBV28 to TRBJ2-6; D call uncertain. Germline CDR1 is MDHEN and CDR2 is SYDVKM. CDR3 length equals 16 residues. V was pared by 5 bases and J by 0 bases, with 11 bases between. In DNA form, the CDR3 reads TGTGCCAGCAGTCCAGATGACACCTCTGGGGCCAACGTCCTGACTTTC. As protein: CASSPDDTSGANVLTF.

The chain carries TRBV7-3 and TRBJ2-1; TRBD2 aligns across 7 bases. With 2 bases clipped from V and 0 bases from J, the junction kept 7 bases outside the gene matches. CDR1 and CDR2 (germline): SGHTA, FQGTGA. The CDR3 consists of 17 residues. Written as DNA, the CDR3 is TGTGCCAGCAGCTTAGTTCCGGGCGGGAGCTCCTACAATGAGCAGTTCTTC. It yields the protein CASSLVPGGSSYNEQFF.

This CDR3 is CASSPHRDLHYEQYF. The CDR3 coding sequence is TGTGCCAGCAGCCCCCATAGGGACTTACACTACGAGCAGTACTTC. The chain recombines TRBV9 with TRBJ2-7; D is perhaps TRBD2 (6 bases). Looked up from germline, CDR1 is SGDLS and CDR2 is YYNGEE. The CDR3 is made up of 15 amino acids. Trimming removed 4 bases at V and 3 bases at J, with 17 bases between.

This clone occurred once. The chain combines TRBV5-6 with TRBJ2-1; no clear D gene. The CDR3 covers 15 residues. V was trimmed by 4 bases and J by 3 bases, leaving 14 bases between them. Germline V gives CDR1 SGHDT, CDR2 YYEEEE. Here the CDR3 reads CASSAKQIHYNEQFF. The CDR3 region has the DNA TGTGCCAGCAGCGCGAAACAGATTCACTACAATGAGCAGTTCTTC. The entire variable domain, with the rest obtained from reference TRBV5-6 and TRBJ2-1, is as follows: DAGVTQSPTHLIKTRGQQVTLRCSPKSGHDTVSWYQQALGQGPQFIFQYYEEEERQRGNFPDRFSGHQFPNYSSELNVNALLLGDSALYLCASSAKQIHYNEQFFGPGTRLTVL.

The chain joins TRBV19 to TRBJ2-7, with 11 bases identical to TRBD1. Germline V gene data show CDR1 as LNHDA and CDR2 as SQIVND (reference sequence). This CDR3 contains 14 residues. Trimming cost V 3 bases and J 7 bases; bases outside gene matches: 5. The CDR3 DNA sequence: TGTGCCAGTAGTATCGGACAGGGGGCTGGGGAGCAGTACTTC. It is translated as CASSIGQGAGEQYF.

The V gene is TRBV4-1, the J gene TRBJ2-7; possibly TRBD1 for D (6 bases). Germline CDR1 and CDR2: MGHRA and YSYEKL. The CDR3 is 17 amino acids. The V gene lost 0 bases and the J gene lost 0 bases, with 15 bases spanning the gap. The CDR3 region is CASSQDLVGRGSYEQYF. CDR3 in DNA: TGCGCCAGCAGCCAAGACTTGGTCGGCAGGGGCTCCTACGAGCAGTACTTC.

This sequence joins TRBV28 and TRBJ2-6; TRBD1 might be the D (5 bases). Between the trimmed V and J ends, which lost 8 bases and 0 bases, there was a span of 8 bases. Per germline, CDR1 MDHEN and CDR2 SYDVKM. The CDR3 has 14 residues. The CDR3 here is CASGQTSGANVLTF. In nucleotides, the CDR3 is TGTGCCAGCGGACAAACCTCTGGGGCCAACGTCCTGACTTTC.

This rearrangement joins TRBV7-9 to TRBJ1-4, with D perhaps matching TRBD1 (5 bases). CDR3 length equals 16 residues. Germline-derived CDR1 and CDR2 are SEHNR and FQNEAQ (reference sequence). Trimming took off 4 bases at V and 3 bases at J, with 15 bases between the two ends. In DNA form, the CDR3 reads TGTGCCAGCAGCTCCTTGGGGGAGGCGGCTAATGAAAAACTGTTTTTT. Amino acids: CASSSLGEAANEKLFF.

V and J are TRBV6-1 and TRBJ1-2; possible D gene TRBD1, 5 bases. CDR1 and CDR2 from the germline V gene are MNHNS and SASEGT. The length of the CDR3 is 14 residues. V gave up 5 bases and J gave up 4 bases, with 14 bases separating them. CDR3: CASSPTGSGYGYTF. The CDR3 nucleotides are TGTGCCAGCAGTCCTACAGGCTCCGGCTATGGCTACACCTTC.

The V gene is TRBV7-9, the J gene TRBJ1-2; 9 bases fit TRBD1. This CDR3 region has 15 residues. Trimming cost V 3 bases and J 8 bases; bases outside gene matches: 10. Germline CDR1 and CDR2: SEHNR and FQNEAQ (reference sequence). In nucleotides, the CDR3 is TGTGCCAGCAGCTTGGTCGCGGGACAGGGCTCCGGCTACACCTTC. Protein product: CASSLVAGQGSGYTF.

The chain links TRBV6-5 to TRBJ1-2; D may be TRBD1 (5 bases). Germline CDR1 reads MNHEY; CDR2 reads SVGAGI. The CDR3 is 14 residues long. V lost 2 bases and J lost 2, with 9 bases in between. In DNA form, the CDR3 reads TGTGCCAGCAGTTACACGGCAGGGAACTATGGCTACACCTTC. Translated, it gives CASSYTAGNYGYTF.